This T cell receptor beta chain was sequenced during a study of cytomegalovirus exposure and HLA in healthy donors. Study-level background: In terms of ancestry, the Caucasian-associated cluster contained about four fifths of the roughly 400 genotyped donors.

General study findings and limits: The authors excluded some V segments, including TRBV6-2 and TRBV6-3, as indistinguishable.

The ends lost 4 bases at V and 7 bases at J; junction bases unmatched: 7. Looked up from germline, CDR1 is SGHVS and CDR2 is FNYEAQ. The CDR3 spans 14 residues. On this clone itself: Its antigen is undetermined.

It was with 60 Vbeta and 13 Jbeta primers that the PCR ran. TCRdb keeps only in-frame clones here, not all; method: immunoSEQ multiplex PCR. The repertoire holds 150,000 to 200,000 clones, with nearly 80% as singletons. The rearrangement uses TRBV7-6 and TRBJ1-5; 7 bases fit TRBD1. Material: PBMCs. This clonotype was obtained from a man in his forties or fifties in good health and CMV-seropositive. The CDR3 region has the DNA TGTGCCAGCAGCTCCGGGACAGCAGAGCAGCCCCAGCATTTT. Encoded protein: CASSSGTAEQPQHF. Full variable domain (rest looked up from reference TRBV7-6 and TRBJ1-5): GAGVSQSPRYKVTKRGQDVALRCDPISGHVSLYWYRQALGQGPEFLTYFNYEAQQDKSGLPNDRFSAERPEGSISTLTIQRTEQRDSAMYRCASSSGTAEQPQHFGDGTRLSIL.